This T cell receptor beta chain was identified in a study of spatial heterogeneity in lung cancer (dated by TCRdb to about 2019). At the level of the whole study: More beta-chain than alpha-chain transcripts were consistently detected, likely reflecting higher beta-chain transcript abundance. In tumor regions, TCR transcript counts showed a strong correlation with a T cell transcriptional module score derived from matched bulk RNA-seq. In the raw uncorrected reads, each unique combination of TCR and UMI appeared more than ten times on average. In non-small cell lung cancer, the study made a quantitative comparison of TCR alpha and beta repertoires among multiple tumor regions, matched nontumor lung and blood. Nonsynonymous mutation counts, determined by whole-exome sequencing of tumor tissue, were related to features of the TCR repertoire. At surgery, both alpha and beta chains were TCR-sequenced in 220 tumor regions, roughly 64 matched nontumor lung samples and around 50 PBMC samples.

As encoded in the germline V gene, CDR1 is KGHDR while CDR2 is SFDVKD. Trimmed from V: 3 bases; trimmed from J: 5 bases; junction bases lacking a gene match: 5. The CDR3 runs 15 residues from the cysteine to the phenylalanine. Only CDR3 DNA is held: 45 bases, read in frame from base 1. General findings and caveats noted by the study authors: Counts of ubiquitous and regional expanded TCRs were found to correlate with counts of ubiquitous and regional nonsynonymous mutations, respectively. Confirming at a functional level the hypothesis that regional TCRs recognize regional mutations was considered to require additional single-cell paired TCR alpha and beta sequencing. The number of expanded intratumoral alpha and beta TCRs correlated with the tumor nonsynonymous mutation count. Estimated TCR-seq coverage of tumor T cells was only around 7.2% for alpha chains and about 12% for beta chains.

This clonotype is categorized as medium-sized (0.01 to 0.1%). No cognate antigen has been identified for it. Base qualities were left out, and no much larger clone turns up one base away. Library construction relied on 5' RACE. Sequenced on a NextSeq 500. In the TCR library protocol, a unique molecular identifier was attached to each TCR cDNA molecule so that PCR and sequencing errors could be corrected. Per the authors' processing: TCR identification, UMI-based error correction and CDR3 extraction were performed with Decombinator tools. TCRs above a frequency of 2 per 1,000, corresponding to the top 1% of the tumor frequency distribution, were defined as expanded. Expanded tumor TCRs statistically deemed absent (corrected P<0.05) from at least one tumor region were classed as regional, and all other expanded tumor TCRs were classed as ubiquitous. Renyi diversity was calculated using the R vegan package after each repertoire was subsampled 100 times to 5,000 TCRs. To build CDR3 similarity networks, amino acid triplet string-kernel similarity was used, and CDR3s were connected when their pairwise similarity was above 0.82. TCRdb trimmed the raw reads at Q25, called clones with MiXCR and kept productive beta chains. Under each unique CDR3 protein, matching rows form one entry showing the most common genes and DNA. These V and J calls are TCRdb output, not the study's own analysis. The sample table records approximately 1,700 distinct CDR3 sequences; under 6.5% of these occur just once. Approximately 8.2% of the sample comes from the top ten.

The sample's time point label, decoded: sample taken at primary tumor resection. Samples were obtained from about 75 patients with early-stage, untreated non-small cell lung cancer from the lung TRACERx cohort. For TCR sequencing, whole RNA was extracted from tumor and nontumor lung tissue, or from cryopreserved PBMC samples, and no cell sorting was done. Only patients with enough RNA available from two or more tumor regions were chosen for TCR sequencing. Tumor and adjacent nontumor lung specimens were reviewed by a lung pathologist before selection. Recombination joined TRBV24-1 with TRBJ2-4; 8 bases in between match TRBD1. The receptor comes from a male donor with early-stage non-small cell lung cancer. The starting material was lung tumor tissue, obtained at surgery. CDR3 protein: CATSDPDRDENIQYF. The DNA sequence follows: TGTGCCACCAGTGATCCGGACAGGGATGAAAACATTCAGTACTTC.